Listed here are 11 T cell receptor beta chains from one sample, sequenced in a study of T cell responses to AZD1222 COVID-19 vaccine. The repertoire was sequenced with immunoSEQ multiplex PCR; TCRdb's copy has only in-frame clones and lacks some. The sample has over 150,000 clones, 88% seen once. Sequencing used peripheral blood, obtained on day 0 of AZD1222 vaccination. The receptors shown here come from an adult in good health.

The V and J genes are TRBV5-1 and TRBJ1-6; D possibly corresponds to TRBD1 (5 bases). V lost 6 bases to trimming and J lost 0 bases, with 31 bases between them. The CDR3 runs 22 residues. Germline V CDR1 and CDR2: SGHRS, YFSETQ. The CDR3 loop reads CASNLRLVTDGSSSSYNSPLHF. In DNA, the CDR3 is TGCGCCAGCAACCTTCGGTTGGTGACAGACGGTTCTTCAAGCTCCTATAATTCACCCCTCCACTTT.

V and J are TRBV19 and TRBJ2-1; D call uncertain. V was clipped by 5 bases and J by 8 bases, with 7 bases between them. Looked up from germline, CDR1 is LNHDA and CDR2 is SQIVND (reference sequence). The CDR3 covers 11 residues. This CDR3 is CASSFQHEQFF. The CDR3 DNA reads as TGTGCCAGTAGTTTCCAACATGAGCAGTTCTTC. The whole variable domain, filled in from reference TRBV19 and TRBJ2-1, reads DGGITQSPKYLFRKEGQNVTLSCEQNLNHDAMYWYRQDPGQGLRLIYYSQIVNDFQKGDIAEGYSVSREKKESFPLTVTSAQKNPTAFYLCASSFQHEQFFGPGTRLTVL.

The chain has TRBV12-5 and TRBJ2-7; D is possibly TRBD2 (5 bases). The germline gives CDR1 LGHNT, CDR2 FRNRAP. The CDR3 consists of 15 residues. Trimming removed 6 bases at V and 3 bases at J, with 18 bases between. CDR3 in amino acids: CASGDSPIEGYEQYF. The CDR3 nucleotides read TGTGCTAGTGGGGACTCTCCAATTGAGGGCTACGAGCAGTACTTC.

This chain links TRBV3-1 (or the pseudogene TRBV3-2) with TRBJ1-5; D is unresolved. V was trimmed by 3 bases and J by 3 bases, leaving 6 bases between them. Germline CDR1 is LGHDT and CDR2 is YNNKEL (reference sequence). The CDR3 extends over 13 amino acids. DNA for the CDR3: TGTGCCAGCAGCCATGTTCCCAATCAGCCCCAGCATTTT. This sequence encodes CASSHVPNQPQHF.

The rearrangement joins TRBV16 to TRBJ1-6; D not certain. CDR3 length equals 11 residues. With 4 bases removed from V and 9 bases from J, the gap between germline ends came to 4 bases. The V gene's germline CDR1 is KGHSY and CDR2 FQNENV. CDR3 sequence reads: CASSLGSPLHF. In DNA form, the CDR3 reads TGTGCCAGCAGCCTTGGTTCACCCCTCCACTTT.

Regarding this clone: Germline and junction disagree at one end, which may indicate a read error. The CDR3 here is CASSLELTGYTEQFF. The CDR3 region has the DNA TGTGCCAGCAGCTTAGAGCTGACAGGGTACACTGAGCAGTTCTTC. The chain employs TRBV7-6 and TRBJ2-1, with 7 bases matching TRBD1. Looked up from germline, CDR1 is SGHVS and CDR2 is FNYEAQ. The CDR3 covers 15 residues.

V and J are TRBV6-6 and TRBJ2-7; tentative D call: TRBD1 (6 bases). Germline V CDR1 and CDR2: MNHNY, SVGAGI (reference sequence). V was clipped by 5 bases and J by 0 bases, with 14 bases between them. The CDR3 is 15 residues long. CDR3 bases: TGTGCCAGCAGTACTCAGGGGCGCCCCTCCTACGAGCAGTACTTC. As protein: CASSTQGRPSYEQYF.

The rearrangement links TRBV7-8 to TRBJ1-5; D unclear. This CDR3 region has 16 residues. Germline V CDR1 and CDR2: SGHVS, FQNEAQ. V lost 0 bases and J 5 bases, leaving 14 bases between the germline ends. The CDR3 DNA follows: TGTGCCAGCAGCTTAGCGTATCGGGCAGCCGATCAGCCCCAGCATTTT. Residues: CASSLAYRAADQPQHF. Variable domain in full (rest from reference TRBV7-8 and TRBJ1-5): GAGVSQSPRYKVAKRGQDVALRCDPISGHVSLFWYQQALGQGPEFLTYFQNEAQLDKSGLPSDRFFAERPEGSVSTLKIQRTQQEDSAVYLCASSLAYRAADQPQHFGDGTRLSIL.

The J gene is TRBJ2-3, the V gene TRBV2; TRBD1 might be the D (5 bases). Germline lookup yields CDR1 SNHLY and CDR2 FYNNEI. The length of the CDR3 is 13 residues. Trimming removed 2 bases at V and 9 bases at J, with 12 bases between. The CDR3 reads CASSESLGATQYF. Here the CDR3 DNA reads TGTGCCAGCAGTGAATCTCTTGGGGCGACGCAGTATTTT.

The rearrangement uses TRBV3-1 (or the pseudogene TRBV3-2) and TRBJ1-2; D gene unclear. Trimming took off 1 base at V and 0 bases at J, with 12 bases between the two ends. The CDR3 extends over 16 amino acids. Germline values: CDR1 LGHDT, CDR2 YNNKEL (reference sequence). Written as DNA, the CDR3 is TGTGCCAGCAGCCAAGCCCCAGGCCCAGCTAACTATGGCTACACCTTC. Its protein product is CASSQAPGPANYGYTF.

The chain carries TRBV6-2 or TRBV6-3 and TRBJ1-5; tentative D call: TRBD1 (5 bases). Deletions cut 5 bases from V and 7 bases from J, with 15 bases between. This CDR3 is built from 14 residues. The germline V gene has CDR1 MNHEY and CDR2 SVGEGT. The CDR3 loop reads CASSNWSGDQPQHF. The CDR3 DNA sequence: TGTGCCAGCAGTAACTGGTCGGGGGACCAGCCCCAGCATTTT.